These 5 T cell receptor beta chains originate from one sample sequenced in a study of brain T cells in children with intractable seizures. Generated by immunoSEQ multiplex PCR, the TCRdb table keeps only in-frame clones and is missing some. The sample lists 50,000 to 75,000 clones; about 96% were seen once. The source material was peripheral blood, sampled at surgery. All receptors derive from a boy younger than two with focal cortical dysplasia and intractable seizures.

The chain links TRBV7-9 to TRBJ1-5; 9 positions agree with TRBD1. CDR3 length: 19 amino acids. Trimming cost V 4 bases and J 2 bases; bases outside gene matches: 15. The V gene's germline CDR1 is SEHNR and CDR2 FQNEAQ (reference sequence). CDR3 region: CASSYSPIQGAGGNQPQHF. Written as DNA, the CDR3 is TGTGCCAGCAGCTATAGCCCTATACAGGGGGCTGGGGGCAATCAGCCCCAGCATTTT.

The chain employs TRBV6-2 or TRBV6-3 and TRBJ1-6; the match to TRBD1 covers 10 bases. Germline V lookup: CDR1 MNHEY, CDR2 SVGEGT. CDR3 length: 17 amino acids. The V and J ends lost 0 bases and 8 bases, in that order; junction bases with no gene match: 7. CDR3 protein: CASSYSPTGGRDSPLHF. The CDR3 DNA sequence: TGTGCCAGCAGTTACTCGCCGACAGGGGGCCGGGATTCACCCCTCCACTTT.

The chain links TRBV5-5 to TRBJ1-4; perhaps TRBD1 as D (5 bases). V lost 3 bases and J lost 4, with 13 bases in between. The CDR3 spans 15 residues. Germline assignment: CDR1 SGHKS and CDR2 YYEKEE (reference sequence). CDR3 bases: TGTGCCAGCAGCTATCCGGGACGGCTTAATGAAAAACTGTTTTTT. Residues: CASSYPGRLNEKLFF.

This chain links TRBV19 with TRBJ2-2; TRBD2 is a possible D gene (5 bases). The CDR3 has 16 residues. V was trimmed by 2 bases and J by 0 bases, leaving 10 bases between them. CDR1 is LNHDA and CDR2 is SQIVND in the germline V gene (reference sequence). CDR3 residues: CASSIQRITNTGELFF. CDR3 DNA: TGTGCCAGTAGTATACAGCGGATTACGAACACCGGGGAGCTGTTTTTT.

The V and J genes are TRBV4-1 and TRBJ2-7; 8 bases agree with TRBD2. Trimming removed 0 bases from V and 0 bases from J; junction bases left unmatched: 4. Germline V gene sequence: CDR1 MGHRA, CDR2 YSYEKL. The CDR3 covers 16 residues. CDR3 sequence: CASSQDQAGVSYEQYF. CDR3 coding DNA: TGCGCCAGCAGCCAAGATCAAGCGGGGGTCTCCTACGAGCAGTACTTC.